This T cell receptor (beta chain) came from a study of metastatic and nonmetastatic thyroid tumors. As processed by the authors: Differences in CDR3 between clinicopathological groups were drawn on to build a classifier intended to discriminate distant-metastatic papillary thyroid cancer patients. TCRdb reprocessed the PCR reads via MiXCR. V and J calls and clone size were set by TCRdb, not the authors. The repertoire consists of more than 70,000 clones, with roughly 8.6% occurring once and the leading ten covering 8.8%. No patient had received any treatment before thyroid surgery. Overall study findings and caveats: Malignant tumors reportedly showed significantly higher TCR beta diversity than benign nodules in both blood and tumor.

This clone was recorded at least ten times. Antigen unknown. CDR1 is MNHNS and CDR2 is SASEGT in the germline V gene. The CDR3 is 12 amino acids. The V and J ends lost 5 bases and 11 bases, in that order; junction bases with no gene match: 7. This receptor was identified in a female donor with papillary thyroid cancer or a benign thyroid nodule (not recorded which). Some clones in this sample may be carry-over from other donors' samples. Source material: blood. The chain employs TRBV6-1 and TRBJ1-1, with 8 bases matching TRBD1. The CDR3 sequence is CASSFQTGEAFF. DNA of the CDR3: TGTGCCAGCAGTTTCCAGACAGGGGAGGCTTTCTTT.